These 2 T cell receptor beta chains were sequenced from one sample in a study of OX40 agonist ivuxolimab in advanced cancers. Profiled with immunoSEQ multiplex PCR; TCRdb holds only in-frame clones, not every one. This table has about 68,000 clones, roughly 88% appearing once. The sequenced sample was CD4+ or CD8+ T cells sorted from blood, obtained in a trial of the OX40 agonist ivuxolimab. These receptors originate from an adult with an advanced solid tumor such as melanoma, head and neck, liver or kidney cancer.

The chain recombines TRBV5-1 with TRBJ2-5; 8 nucleotides agree with TRBD1. From germline, CDR1 is SGHRS and CDR2 YFSETQ. With V trimmed by 3 bases and J by 2 bases, 15 bases remained unmatched. The CDR3 is 18 amino acids. CDR3 protein: CASSSGQALINGQETQYF. CDR3 in DNA: TGCGCCAGCAGCTCGGGACAGGCGCTAATCAATGGTCAAGAGACCCAGTACTTC. Combining the CDR3 with reference TRBV5-1 and TRBJ2-5 gives the whole variable domain KAGVTQTPRYLIKTRGQQVTLSCSPISGHRSVSWYQQTPGQGLQFLFEYFSETQRNKGNFPGRFSGRQFSNSRSEMNVSTLELGDSALYLCASSSGQALINGQETQYFGPGTRLLVL.

CDR3 region: CSVEREGAYTGELFF. Written as DNA, the CDR3 is TGCAGCGTCGAGCGGGAGGGTGCATACACCGGGGAGCTGTTTTTT. The rearrangement links TRBV29-1 to TRBJ2-2, with 10 bases that match TRBD2. The CDR3 is 15 residues long. Losses at the gene ends were 6 bases for V and 3 bases for J; bases not matched to a gene: 7. Germline lookup yields CDR1 SQVTM and CDR2 ANQGSEA.